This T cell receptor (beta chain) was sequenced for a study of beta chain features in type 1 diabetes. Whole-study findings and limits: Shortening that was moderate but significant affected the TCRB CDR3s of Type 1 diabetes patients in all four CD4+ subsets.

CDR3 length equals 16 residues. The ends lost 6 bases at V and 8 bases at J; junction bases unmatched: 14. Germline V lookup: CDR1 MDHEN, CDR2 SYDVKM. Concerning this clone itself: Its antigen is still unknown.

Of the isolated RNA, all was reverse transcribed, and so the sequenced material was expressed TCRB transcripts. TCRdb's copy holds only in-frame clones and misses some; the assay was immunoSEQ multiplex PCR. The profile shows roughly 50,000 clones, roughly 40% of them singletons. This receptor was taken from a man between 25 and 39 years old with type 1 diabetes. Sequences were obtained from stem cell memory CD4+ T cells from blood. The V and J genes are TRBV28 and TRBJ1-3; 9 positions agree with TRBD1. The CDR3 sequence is CASRRPGQGPRDTIYF. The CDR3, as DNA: TGTGCCAGCAGGCGACCGGGACAGGGACCCCGGGACACCATATATTTT.